This T cell receptor beta chain was recorded in a study of OX40 agonist ivuxolimab in advanced cancers. This clone was detected only once. Looked up from germline, CDR1 is ENHRY and CDR2 is SYGVKD. The CDR3 is made up of 16 amino acids. V lost 6 bases to trimming and J lost 9 bases, with 24 bases between them. Sequencing used immunoSEQ multiplex PCR; TCRdb keeps in-frame clones, though not all of them. Of about 150,000 clones in the sample, around 94% were seen once. The receptor was derived from an adult with an advanced solid tumor such as melanoma, head and neck, liver or kidney cancer. The rearrangement uses TRBV10-3 and TRBJ2-1; tentatively, D is TRBD1 (6 bases). Sample: CD4+ or CD8+ T cells sorted from blood, taken in a trial of the OX40 agonist ivuxolimab. CDR3 DNA sequence: TGTGCCATCAGCCCAGCCGGGGAACCACTACAGGGTGAGCAGTTCTTC. Translating gives CAISPAGEPLQGEQFF.